These 22 T cell receptor beta chains were all obtained from the same sample, sequenced in a study of blood T cell repertoires in COVID-19. The data were produced by immunoSEQ multiplex PCR, yet TCRdb's version contains in-frame clones alone and is incomplete. This sample has some 80,000 clones, with approximately 90% found just once. The sequencing sample was made of peripheral blood. The receptors stem from a human donor in a cohort sampled during active COVID-19.

The chain employs TRBV5-1 and TRBJ1-1; TRBD1 aligns across 8 bases. This CDR3 spans 17 amino acids. V lost 0 bases and J lost 1; bases outside the gene matches: 8. Germline V gene sequence: CDR1 SGHRS, CDR2 YFSETQ. In DNA, the CDR3 is TGCGCCAGCAGCTTGGGAGCGGGGACAGGCCCGAACACTGAAGCTTTCTTT. It codes for CASSLGAGTGPNTEAFF. Filled out from reference TRBV5-1 and TRBJ1-1, the complete variable domain reads KAGVTQTPRYLIKTRGQQVTLSCSPISGHRSVSWYQQTPGQGLQFLFEYFSETQRNKGNFPGRFSGRQFSNSRSEMNVSTLELGDSALYLCASSLGAGTGPNTEAFFGQGTRLTVV.

This clone appeared a single time. This rearrangement joins TRBV18 to TRBJ1-1; D is undetermined. Germline lookup yields CDR1 KGHSH and CDR2 LQKENI. This CDR3 region has 14 residues. V lost 3 bases and J 0 bases, leaving 8 bases between the germline ends. In DNA form, the CDR3 reads TGTGCCAGCTCACCGGCTTCCCTGAACACTGAAGCTTTCTTT. Translation: CASSPASLNTEAFF.

The genes are TRBV5-6 and TRBJ1-2; possible D gene TRBD1, 6 bases. V was clipped by 6 bases and J by 6 bases, with 18 bases between them. In germline, CDR1 is SGHDT, CDR2 YYEEEE. This CDR3 region has 14 residues. In nucleotides, the CDR3 is TGTGCCAGCATGCTAAGACAGGCCCACGATGGCTACACCTTC. Translated: CASMLRQAHDGYTF.

The chain recombines TRBV28 with TRBJ2-1; 7 nucleotides align to TRBD2. Germline V gene data show CDR1 as MDHEN and CDR2 as SYDVKM. The CDR3 is made up of 14 amino acids. The J segment lost 7 bases and the V segment lost 3 bases, leaving 6 bases of the junction unmatched. CDR3 region: CASSFGGGPNEQFF. The CDR3 DNA sequence: TGTGCCAGCAGTTTTGGGGGGGGTCCGAATGAGCAGTTCTTC.

The chain has TRBV18 and TRBJ2-7, with 7 bases identical to TRBD2. The CDR3 loop spans 19 amino acids. With V trimmed by 1 base and J by 4 bases, 19 bases remained unmatched. Germline lookup yields CDR1 KGHSH and CDR2 LQKENI. The CDR3 DNA sequence: TGTGCCAGCTCACCACGGGAGGGCTCGGAGCCGGGACTCCAATACGAGCAGTACTTC. Translating it yields CASSPREGSEPGLQYEQYF.

The chain employs TRBV11-3 and TRBJ2-1; TRBD2 agrees at 12 bases. Germline-derived CDR1 and CDR2 are SGHNT and YENEEA. CDR3 size: 16 residues. With V trimmed by 1 base and J by 12 bases, 10 bases remained unmatched. The CDR3 region has the DNA TGTGCCAGCAGCTTAGGAATAGGACTAGCGGGAACCTTGCAGTTCTTC. It yields the protein CASSLGIGLAGTLQFF.

The rearrangement uses TRBV19 and TRBJ1-1; the D gene is possibly TRBD1 (6 bases). Germline V gene lookup returns CDR1 LNHDA and CDR2 SQIVND (reference sequence). The CDR3 is 13 residues long. The V and J ends lost 1 base and 8 bases respectively, with 11 bases between them. CDR3 sequence (DNA): TGTGCCAGTAGTATAGTCGACAGGTCCGAAGCTTTCTTT. Translated: CASSIVDRSEAFF.

The rearrangement uses TRBV2 and TRBJ2-1; 11 bases match TRBD2. Germline V gene lookup returns CDR1 SNHLY and CDR2 FYNNEI. V lost 4 bases to trimming and J lost 10 bases; unmatched junction nucleotides: 9. CDR3 length equals 15 residues. The CDR3, as DNA: TGTGCCAGCAGTGGCCGGCGGACTAGCGGGCCGGAGCAGTTCTTC. It specifies CASSGRRTSGPEQFF.

The chain recombines TRBV5-1 with TRBJ2-5, with D possibly being TRBD2 (5 bases). CDR1 SGHRS and CDR2 YFSETQ come from the germline V gene. V lost 1 base and J lost 2, with 12 bases in between. This CDR3 comprises 15 residues. This chain's CDR3 is CASSLHSVLQETQYF. Here the CDR3 DNA reads TGCGCCAGCAGCTTGCATAGCGTGTTGCAAGAGACCCAGTACTTC.

Here the CDR3 DNA reads TGTGCCAGTAGTATGGGCCAGCCGAATATCAATGAGCAGTTCTTC. Residues: CASSMGQPNINEQFF. The chain couples TRBV19 to TRBJ2-1, with D uncertain. CDR1 LNHDA and CDR2 SQIVND come from the germline V gene (reference sequence). Trimming removed 3 bases from V and 6 bases from J, with 15 bases in between. CDR3 length: 15 residues. The variable domain in full, completed from reference TRBV19 and TRBJ2-1, reads DGGITQSPKYLFRKEGQNVTLSCEQNLNHDAMYWYRQDPGQGLRLIYYSQIVNDFQKGDIAEGYSVSREKKESFPLTVTSAQKNPTAFYLCASSMGQPNINEQFFGPGTRLTVL.

This chain connects TRBV3-1 (or the pseudogene TRBV3-2) to TRBJ2-5, with 7 bases lining up with TRBD2. The CDR3 has 16 amino acids. Germline values: CDR1 LGHDT, CDR2 YNNKEL (reference sequence). V gave up 1 base and J gave up 3 bases; unmatched junction bases: 8. The DNA for the CDR3 is TGTGCCAGCAGCCAAGGCGGGGGATATGGAGAAGAGACCCAGTACTTC. Translating it yields CASSQGGGYGEETQYF.

The V call is TRBV5-1, the J call TRBJ2-7; 8 nucleotides agree with TRBD2. The CDR3 is made up of 14 amino acids. In germline, CDR1 is SGHRS, CDR2 YFSETQ. J gave up 1 base and V 4 bases, and 4 bases lay outside the gene matches. This CDR3 reads CASSKGLGSYEQYF. Here the CDR3 DNA reads TGCGCCAGCAGCAAGGGACTAGGTTCCTACGAGCAGTACTTC.

The J gene is TRBJ1-5, the V gene TRBV7-9; a weak D match, TRBD1 (6 bases). The CDR3 consists of 18 residues. Germline V gives CDR1 SEHNR, CDR2 FQNEAQ (reference sequence). Trimming stripped 2 bases from V and 1 base from J, with 18 bases between. The CDR3 sequence is CASSLNPYRDGSNQPQHF. CDR3 coding DNA: TGTGCCAGCAGCTTAAATCCCTACAGGGATGGGAGCAATCAGCCCCAGCATTTT.

This chain joins TRBV28 and TRBJ2-1, with TRBD2 matching 10 bases. The length of the CDR3 is 15 residues. V lost 5 bases, J lost 3 bases, and 4 bases stayed unmatched. Looked up from germline, CDR1 is MDHEN and CDR2 is SYDVKM. The CDR3 loop is CASSTPSGSYNEQFF. CDR3 DNA sequence: TGTGCCAGCAGTACCCCTAGCGGGAGCTACAATGAGCAGTTCTTC.

A single count supports this clone. The chain's CDR3 is CASSRTPRAGELFF. DNA of the CDR3: TGTGCCAGCAGCCGGACACCTAGGGCCGGGGAGCTGTTTTTT. The chain carries TRBV7-3 and TRBJ2-2, with a possible D match to TRBD1 (5 bases). Germline CDR1 SGHTA, CDR2 FQGTGA. The CDR3 consists of 14 residues. Trimming removed 5 bases from V and 6 bases from J, with 13 bases in between. Full variable domain (missing parts from reference TRBV7-3 and TRBJ2-2): GAGVSQTPSNKVTEKGKYVELRCDPISGHTALYWYRQSLGQGPEFLIYFQGTGAADDSGLPNDRFFAVRPEGSVSTLKIQRTERGDSAVYLCASSRTPRAGELFFGEGSRLTVL.

The chain uses TRBV5-1 and TRBJ2-7, with 9 bases identical to TRBD2. The CDR3 totals 15 residues. V shed 5 bases and J 1 base; nucleotides not matched to a gene: 7. Looked up from germline, CDR1 is SGHRS and CDR2 is YFSETQ. The CDR3 DNA reads as TGCGCCAGCAGACCTGTAGCGGGGGCGTCCTACGAGCAGTACTTC. It yields the protein CASRPVAGASYEQYF.

DNA for the CDR3: TGTGCCAGCAGTTACTCGGCGGACAGGACTGGGCAGTTCTTC. This codes for CASSYSADRTGQFF. The chain has TRBV6-2 or TRBV6-3 and TRBJ2-1, with TRBD1 matching 7 bases. The CDR3 runs to 14 residues. Germline V gene lookup returns CDR1 MNHEY and CDR2 SVGEGT. The ends lost 0 bases at V and 12 bases at J; junction bases unmatched: 8.

CDR3 coding DNA: TGCAGCGTTGCAGGGGCCGGGGGAAACACCATATATTTT. Translating gives CSVAGAGGNTIYF. The rearrangement uses TRBV29-1 and TRBJ1-3; the D gene is possibly TRBD1 (6 bases). The germline V gene has CDR1 SQVTM and CDR2 ANQGSEA. The germline V and J ends were trimmed by 4 bases and 4 bases, with 11 bases remaining between them. The CDR3 spans 13 residues.

This sequence joins TRBV6-5 and TRBJ1-6; the D gene is possibly TRBD1 (6 bases). V dropped 9 bases and J dropped 6 bases, with 18 bases sitting between them. The CDR3 sequence is 15 residues long. In germline, CDR1 is MNHEY, CDR2 SVGAGI. The CDR3 nucleotides read TGTGCCAGTCGTACAGGGAACTACCGTAATTCACCCCTCCACTTT. This gives the protein CASRTGNYRNSPLHF.

V and J are TRBV6-2 or TRBV6-3 and TRBJ2-7; 14 nucleotides agree with TRBD2. The V segment lost 7 bases and the J segment 6 bases; nucleotides outside the gene matches: 8. Looked up from germline, CDR1 is MNHEY and CDR2 is SVGEGT. The CDR3 has 15 amino acids. CDR3 coding DNA: TGTGCCAGCATCCCGGGACTAGCGGGAGCAGGCGAGCAGTACTTC. Residues: CASIPGLAGAGEQYF.

This clone was recorded once. The V call is TRBV5-4, the J call TRBJ1-1; no definite D call. The V end was cut by 1 base, the J end by 10 bases, with 20 bases between. CDR1 is SGHNT and CDR2 is YYREEE in the germline V gene (reference sequence). CDR3 length: 15 amino acids. CDR3 region: CASSLLIAGSAGAFF. CDR3 bases: TGTGCCAGCAGCTTGTTGATTGCGGGATCCGCGGGAGCTTTCTTT.

CDR3 sequence: CASSRSGGPGSAQYF. The CDR3 coding sequence is TGTGCCAGCTCACGGTCGGGGGGCCCAGGATCGGCGCAGTATTTT. The V call is TRBV18, the J call TRBJ2-3, with D possibly matching TRBD2 (7 bases). V was cut by 4 bases and J by 10 bases, with 21 bases left in between. Per germline, CDR1 KGHSH and CDR2 LQKENI. The CDR3 has 15 amino acids. The full variable domain, completed using reference TRBV18 and TRBJ2-3, is NAGVMQNPRHLVRRRGQEARLRCSPMKGHSHVYWYRQLPEEGLKFMVYLQKENIIDESGMPKERFSAEFPKEGPSILRIQQVVRGDSAAYFCASSRSGGPGSAQYFGPGTRLTVL.